This TCR beta chain was sequenced during a study of T cell responses to AZD1222 COVID-19 vaccine (dated by TCRdb to the early 2020s). Context from the whole study: AZD1222 recipients with second doses at about 4 weeks or about 12 weeks were pooled, because spike-specific TCR depth and breadth did not differ between schedules. A total of 233 trial participants underwent TCR sequencing, of whom roughly 210 had received two doses of AZD1222 and approximately 26 had received two doses of the MenACWY control vaccine. Trial participants were enrolled into age subgroups of 18-55, 56-69 and 70-plus years, which contained roughly 150, 30 and 60 TCR-sequenced participants, respectively.

In light of the paper, this sample's time point label describes: baseline before first vaccination. Vaccinee samples came from UK trials COV001 and COV002, including a single-blind randomized controlled phase 2/3 trial of AZD1222 (ChAdOx1 nCoV-19) in healthy adults. For TCRbeta chain sequencing, PBMC samples from trial participants were taken at day 0 and at day 28 after the second dose. The CDR3 regions of human TCRbeta chains were analyzed by immunosequencing. In the original analysis: TCRs in the repertoires were matched against a reference library of SARS-CoV-2-specific TCRs that had been generated with the MIRA antigen-specificity platform. Breadth meant the fraction of unique TCRs that were SARS-CoV-2-associated, whereas depth meant the fraction of total T cells that were SARS-CoV-2-associated. Using the MIRA data, each spike-specific TCR was assigned both to the spike region to which the TCR was reactive and to a CD4 or CD8 class. Log10-transformed breadth and depth values were compared by one-way ANOVA with Sidak's multiple comparisons tests. This immuneACCESS table, as held by TCRdb, lists in-frame sequences with V and J called but not all clones. Of the missing ones, under half trace to an unresolved V gene in checked studies; the others have no known cause. V and J calls and clone size are those listed in that table; D and trimming were worked out from the DNA. The sample has 130,000 or so clones on record, about 89% of them singletons. Jointly, the top ten make up approximately 3% of the sample.

Broad study findings and their caveats: The vaccine-associated CD4 TCRs covered the entire spike protein, and the dominant responses fell in regions 160-218 and 743-854. The 56-69-year group was small, and its depth increase did not reach significance, likely because of low power. Most participants were white British and females outnumbered males, and the authors suggested that clonal diversity may have been underestimated. Reportedly, almost half of the unique spike-specific TCRs recognized epitopes lying outside the regions that are mutated in the B.1.351 and B.1.1.7 variants. Conclusions about previously exposed vaccinees are limited, since just five to seven AZD1222 recipients were seropositive for SARS-CoV-2 at baseline. Because no samples from the day 14 peak response were available, repertoires could be characterized only after the peak T cell response. Spike-specific TCR breadth and depth rose significantly after two AZD1222 doses compared with day 0 and with MenACWY recipients.

As to this clone: No antigen is known for it. Qualities for individual bases were not recorded, and no much larger clone is one base off. The identical CDR3 is also encoded by other nucleotide sequences in the sample.

A distance of 3 bases separates the germline ends of V and J, which lose 1 base and 6 bases respectively. In the germline V gene (reference sequence), CDR1 corresponds to LGHDT and CDR2 to YNNKEL. Its CDR3 holds 11 amino acids, cysteine through phenylalanine. Only the CDR3 portion is preserved as DNA: 33 bases, with reading frame beginning at the first base. The TCR sequence derives from an adult in good health. The sequencing used peripheral blood, collected on day 0 of AZD1222 vaccination. The chain employs TRBV3-1 (or the pseudogene TRBV3-2) and TRBJ1-2, with no confidently assigned D gene. The nucleotide sequence reads as follows: TGTGCCAGCAGCCAAGGAGATGGCTACACCTTC. This codes for CASSQGDGYTF.